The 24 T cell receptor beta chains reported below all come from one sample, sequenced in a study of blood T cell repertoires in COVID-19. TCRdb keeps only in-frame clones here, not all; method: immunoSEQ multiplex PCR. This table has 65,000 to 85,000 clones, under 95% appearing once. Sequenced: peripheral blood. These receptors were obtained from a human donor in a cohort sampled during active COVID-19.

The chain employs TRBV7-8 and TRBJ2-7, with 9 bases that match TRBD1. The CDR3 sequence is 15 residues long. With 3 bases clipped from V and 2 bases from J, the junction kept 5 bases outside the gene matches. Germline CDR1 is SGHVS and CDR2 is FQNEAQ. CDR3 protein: CASSLPGQGAYEQYF. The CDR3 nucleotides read TGTGCCAGCAGCTTGCCGGGACAGGGCGCCTACGAGCAGTACTTC.

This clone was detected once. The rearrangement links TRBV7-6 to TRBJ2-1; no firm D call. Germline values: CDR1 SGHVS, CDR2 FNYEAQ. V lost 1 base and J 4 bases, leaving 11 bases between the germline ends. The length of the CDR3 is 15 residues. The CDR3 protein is CASSLEATRYNEQFF. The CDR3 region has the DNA TGTGCCAGCAGCTTAGAAGCGACCCGATACAATGAGCAGTTCTTC.

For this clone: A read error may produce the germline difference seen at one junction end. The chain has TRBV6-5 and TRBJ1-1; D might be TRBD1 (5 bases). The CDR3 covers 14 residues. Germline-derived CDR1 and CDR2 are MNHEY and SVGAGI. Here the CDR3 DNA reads TGTGCCAGCAATTACGGACAAGCCAACACTGAAGCTTTCTTT. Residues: CASNYGQANTEAFF.

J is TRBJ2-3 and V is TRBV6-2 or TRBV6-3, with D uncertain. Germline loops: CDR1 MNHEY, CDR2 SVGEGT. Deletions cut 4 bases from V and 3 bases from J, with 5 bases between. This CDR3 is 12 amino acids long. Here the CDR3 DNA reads TGTGCCAGCAGTTCCAGGACAGATACGCAGTATTTT. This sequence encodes CASSSRTDTQYF.

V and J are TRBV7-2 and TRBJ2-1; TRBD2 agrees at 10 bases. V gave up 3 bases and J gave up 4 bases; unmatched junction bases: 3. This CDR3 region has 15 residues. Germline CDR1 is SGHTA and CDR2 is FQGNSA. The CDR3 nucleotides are TGTGCCAGCAGCTTGGCTAGCGGGGGATACAATGAGCAGTTCTTC. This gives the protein CASSLASGGYNEQFF.

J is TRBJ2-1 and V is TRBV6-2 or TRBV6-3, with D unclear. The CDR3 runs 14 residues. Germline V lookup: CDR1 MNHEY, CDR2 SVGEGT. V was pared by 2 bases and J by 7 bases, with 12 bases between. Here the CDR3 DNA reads TGTGCCAGCAGTTACATGGCATTAGCAAATGAGCAGTTCTTC. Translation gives CASSYMALANEQFF.

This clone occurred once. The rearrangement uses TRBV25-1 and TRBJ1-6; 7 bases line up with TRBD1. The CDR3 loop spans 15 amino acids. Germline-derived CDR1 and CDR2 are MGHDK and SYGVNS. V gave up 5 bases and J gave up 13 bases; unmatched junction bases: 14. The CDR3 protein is CASSPRDRISTPLHF. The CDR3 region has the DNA TGTGCCAGCAGTCCCCGGGACAGAATCTCAACCCCCCTCCACTTT.

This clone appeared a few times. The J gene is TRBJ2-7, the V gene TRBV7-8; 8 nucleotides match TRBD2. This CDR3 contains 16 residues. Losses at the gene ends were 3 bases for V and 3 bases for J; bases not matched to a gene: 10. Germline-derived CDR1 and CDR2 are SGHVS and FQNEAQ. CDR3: CASSLGLDPEGYEQYF. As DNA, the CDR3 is TGTGCCAGCAGCTTGGGACTAGACCCTGAGGGCTACGAGCAGTACTTC.

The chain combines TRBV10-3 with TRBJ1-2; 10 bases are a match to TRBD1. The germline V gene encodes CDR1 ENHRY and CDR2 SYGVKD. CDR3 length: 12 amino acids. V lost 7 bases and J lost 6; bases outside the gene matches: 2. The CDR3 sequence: CAITGTGDGYTF. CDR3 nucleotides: TGTGCCATCACCGGGACAGGGGATGGCTACACCTTC.

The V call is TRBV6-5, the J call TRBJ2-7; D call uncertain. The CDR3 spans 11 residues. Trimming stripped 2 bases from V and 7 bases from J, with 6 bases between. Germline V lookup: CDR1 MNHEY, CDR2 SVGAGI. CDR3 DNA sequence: TGTGCCAGCAGTTACCTGAGGGAGCAGTACTTC. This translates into CASSYLREQYF.

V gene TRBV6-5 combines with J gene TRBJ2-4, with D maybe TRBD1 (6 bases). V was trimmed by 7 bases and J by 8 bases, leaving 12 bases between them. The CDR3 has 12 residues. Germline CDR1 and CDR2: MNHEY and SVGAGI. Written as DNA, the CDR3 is TGTGCCAGCACTACAGGGTTAGACATTCAGTACTTC. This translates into CASTTGLDIQYF.

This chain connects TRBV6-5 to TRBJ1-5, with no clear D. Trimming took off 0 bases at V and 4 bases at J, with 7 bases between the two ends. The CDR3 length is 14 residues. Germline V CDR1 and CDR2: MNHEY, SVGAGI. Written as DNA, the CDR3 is TGTGCCAGCAGTTACTCGTCCGGGAATCAGCCCCAGCATTTT. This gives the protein CASSYSSGNQPQHF.

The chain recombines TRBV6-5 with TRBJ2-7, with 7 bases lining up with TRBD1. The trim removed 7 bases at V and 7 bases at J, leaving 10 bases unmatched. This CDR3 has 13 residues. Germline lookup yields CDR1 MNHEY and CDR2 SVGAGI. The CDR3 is CASNKQGSREQYF. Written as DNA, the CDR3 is TGTGCCAGCAACAAACAGGGGTCGAGGGAGCAGTACTTC.

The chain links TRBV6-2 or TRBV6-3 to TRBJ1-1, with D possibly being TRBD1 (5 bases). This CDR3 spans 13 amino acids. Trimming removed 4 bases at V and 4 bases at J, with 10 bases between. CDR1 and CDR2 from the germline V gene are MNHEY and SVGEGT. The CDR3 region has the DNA TGTGCCAGCAGTTTCGCGGGGGGCACTGAAGCTTTCTTT. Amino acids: CASSFAGGTEAFF.

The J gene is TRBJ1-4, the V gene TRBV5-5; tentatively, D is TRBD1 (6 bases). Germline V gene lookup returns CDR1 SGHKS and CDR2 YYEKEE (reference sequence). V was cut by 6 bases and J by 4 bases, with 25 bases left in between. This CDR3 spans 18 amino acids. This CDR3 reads CASTLDSPVGAGNEKLFF. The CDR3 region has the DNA TGTGCCAGCACCCTAGACTCCCCAGTGGGGGCTGGTAATGAAAAACTGTTTTTT.

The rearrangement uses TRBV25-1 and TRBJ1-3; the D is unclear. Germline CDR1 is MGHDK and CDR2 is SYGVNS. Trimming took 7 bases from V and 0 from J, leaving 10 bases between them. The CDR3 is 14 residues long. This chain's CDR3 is CASISPLSGNTIYF. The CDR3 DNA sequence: TGTGCCAGCATTTCCCCACTCTCTGGAAACACCATATATTTT.

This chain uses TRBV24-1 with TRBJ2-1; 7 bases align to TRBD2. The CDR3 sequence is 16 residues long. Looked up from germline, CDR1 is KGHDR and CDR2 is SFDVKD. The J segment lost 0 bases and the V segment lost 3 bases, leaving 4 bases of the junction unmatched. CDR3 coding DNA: TGTGCCACCAGTGATACTAGCGCAAGCTCCTACAATGAGCAGTTCTTC. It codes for CATSDTSASSYNEQFF.

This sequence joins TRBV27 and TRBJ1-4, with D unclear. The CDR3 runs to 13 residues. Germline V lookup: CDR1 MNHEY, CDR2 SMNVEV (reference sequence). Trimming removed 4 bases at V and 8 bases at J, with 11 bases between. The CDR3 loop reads CASSSPDREKLFF. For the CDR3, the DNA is TGTGCCAGCAGTTCGCCCGATCGGGAAAAACTGTTTTTT.

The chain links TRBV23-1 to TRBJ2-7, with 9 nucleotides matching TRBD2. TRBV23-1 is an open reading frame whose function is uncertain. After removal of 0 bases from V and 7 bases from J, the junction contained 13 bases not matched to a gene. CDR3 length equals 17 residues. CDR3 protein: CASSQSELAGPLGEQYF. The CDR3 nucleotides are TGCGCCAGCAGTCAATCGGAACTAGCGGGCCCACTTGGGGAGCAGTACTTC.

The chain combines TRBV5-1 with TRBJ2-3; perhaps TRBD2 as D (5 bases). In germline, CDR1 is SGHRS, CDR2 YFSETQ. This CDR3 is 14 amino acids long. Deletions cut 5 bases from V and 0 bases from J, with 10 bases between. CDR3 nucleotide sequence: TGCGCCAGCAGTTCGACGGGGAGCACAGATACGCAGTATTTT. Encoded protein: CASSSTGSTDTQYF. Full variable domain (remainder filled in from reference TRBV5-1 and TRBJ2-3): KAGVTQTPRYLIKTRGQQVTLSCSPISGHRSVSWYQQTPGQGLQFLFEYFSETQRNKGNFPGRFSGRQFSNSRSEMNVSTLELGDSALYLCASSSTGSTDTQYFGPGTRLTVL.

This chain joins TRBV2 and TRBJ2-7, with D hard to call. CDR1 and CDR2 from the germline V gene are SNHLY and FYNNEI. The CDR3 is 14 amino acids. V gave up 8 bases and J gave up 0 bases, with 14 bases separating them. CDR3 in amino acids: CASRIQLDSYEQYF. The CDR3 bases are TGTGCCAGCCGGATACAGCTCGACTCCTACGAGCAGTACTTC.

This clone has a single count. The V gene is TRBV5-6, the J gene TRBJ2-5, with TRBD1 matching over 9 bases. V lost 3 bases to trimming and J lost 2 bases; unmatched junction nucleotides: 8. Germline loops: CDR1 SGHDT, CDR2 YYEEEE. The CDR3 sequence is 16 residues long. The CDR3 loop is CASSSEGTGLQETQYF. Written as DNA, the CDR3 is TGTGCCAGCAGCTCGGAGGGGACAGGGCTTCAAGAGACCCAGTACTTC.

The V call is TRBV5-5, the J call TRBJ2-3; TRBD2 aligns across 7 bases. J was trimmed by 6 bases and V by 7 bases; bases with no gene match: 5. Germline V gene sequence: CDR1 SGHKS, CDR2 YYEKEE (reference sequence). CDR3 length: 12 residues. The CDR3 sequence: CASGETSDTQYF. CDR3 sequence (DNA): TGTGCCAGCGGAGAGACTAGCGATACGCAGTATTTT. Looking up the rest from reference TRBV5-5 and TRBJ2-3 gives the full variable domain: DAGVTQSPTHLIKTRGQQVTLRCSPISGHKSVSWYQQVLGQGPQFIFQYYEKEERGRGNFPDRFSARQFPNYSSELNVNALLLGDSALYLCASGETSDTQYFGPGTRLTVL.

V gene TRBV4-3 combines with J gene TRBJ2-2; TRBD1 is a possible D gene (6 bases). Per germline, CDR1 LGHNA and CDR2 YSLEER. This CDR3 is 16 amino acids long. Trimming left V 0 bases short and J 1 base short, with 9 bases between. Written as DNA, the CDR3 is TGCGCCAGCAGCCAAGACCACAGGGTGAACACCGGGGAGCTGTTTTTT. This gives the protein CASSQDHRVNTGELFF.